The 31 T cell receptor beta chains given below trace back to one sample, sequenced in a study of blood T cell repertoires in COVID-19. Sequencing used immunoSEQ multiplex PCR; TCRdb keeps in-frame clones, though not all of them. The table lists about 210,000 clones, about 89% of them singletons. Material for sequencing was PBMCs or T cells enriched from blood (not recorded which). The receptors originated from a woman under 30 who had recovered from COVID-19.

The chain joins TRBV7-7 to TRBJ1-5, with 9 bases identical to TRBD1. Looked up from germline, CDR1 is SSHAT and CDR2 is FNYEAQ (reference sequence). CDR3 length: 18 amino acids. The trim removed 5 bases at V and 4 bases at J, leaving 15 bases unmatched. The CDR3 reads CASSPKPVGQGSNQPQHF. CDR3 bases: TGTGCCAGCAGCCCGAAACCCGTGGGACAGGGATCGAATCAGCCCCAGCATTTT.

This rearrangement joins TRBV3-1 (or the pseudogene TRBV3-2) to TRBJ1-3; D may be TRBD1 (5 bases). The V gene lost 3 bases and the J gene lost 0 bases, with 12 bases spanning the gap. CDR1 LGHDT and CDR2 YNNKEL come from the germline V gene (reference sequence). The CDR3 totals 16 residues. CDR3 nucleotides: TGTGCCAGCAGCCATGGAGGGACGGGCTCTGGAAACACCATATATTTT. Its translation is CASSHGGTGSGNTIYF.

V usage is TRBV19 and J usage is TRBJ2-1, with TRBD1 matching over 8 bases. Looked up from germline, CDR1 is LNHDA and CDR2 is SQIVND (reference sequence). This CDR3 has 15 residues. J was trimmed by 7 bases and V by 8 bases; bases with no gene match: 13. CDR3 coding DNA: TGTGCCAGTGGTAACATTCCGGGACAGGTAAATGAGCAGTTCTTC. Protein sequence: CASGNIPGQVNEQFF. Full variable domain (outside the CDR3, taken from reference TRBV19 and TRBJ2-1): DGGITQSPKYLFRKEGQNVTLSCEQNLNHDAMYWYRQDPGQGLRLIYYSQIVNDFQKGDIAEGYSVSREKKESFPLTVTSAQKNPTAFYLCASGNIPGQVNEQFFGPGTRLTVL.

V usage is TRBV27 and J usage is TRBJ2-3; D is perhaps TRBD2 (7 bases). The CDR3 has 18 amino acids. Germline V CDR1 and CDR2: MNHEY, SMNVEV (reference sequence). Trimming cost V 6 bases and J 2 bases, with 24 bases left between them. Here the CDR3 DNA reads TGTGCCAGCAGCCCAGTGAGGGTTGGGGGGGCTTTCACAGATACGCAGTATTTT. Amino acids: CASSPVRVGGAFTDTQYF.

This clone appeared once. The chain is built from TRBV30 and TRBJ1-5; unclear D gene. Between the trimmed V and J ends, which lost 4 bases and 3 bases, there was a span of 10 bases. The CDR3 consists of 13 residues. Germline-derived CDR1 and CDR2 are GTSNPN and SVGIG (reference sequence). The CDR3: CAWTESFNQPQHF. The CDR3 bases are TGTGCCTGGACCGAAAGCTTCAATCAGCCCCAGCATTTT.

This clone has a single count. The rearrangement uses TRBV4-2 and TRBJ2-3; D unclear. CDR1 and CDR2 from the germline V gene are LGHNA and YNFKEQ. CDR3 length: 14 amino acids. Between the trimmed V and J ends, which lost 0 bases and 3 bases, there was a span of 7 bases. The CDR3 coding sequence is TGTGCCAGCAGCCAAGATGGCCAGACAGATACGCAGTATTTT. Protein sequence: CASSQDGQTDTQYF.

The chain carries TRBV2 and TRBJ1-3; no definite D call. Trimming shortened V by 9 bases and J by 2 bases, and 14 bases separated the two germline ends. Germline V gives CDR1 SNHLY, CDR2 FYNNEI. The CDR3 totals 14 residues. CDR3 DNA sequence: TGTGCCAGTAAATTTGCAGTAACTGGAAACACCATATATTTT. Translating it yields CASKFAVTGNTIYF.

The rearrangement links TRBV28 to TRBJ2-6; D is undetermined. V was clipped by 1 base and J by 0 bases, with 7 bases between them. CDR3 length: 16 residues. The V gene's germline CDR1 is MDHEN and CDR2 SYDVKM. In nucleotides, the CDR3 is TGTGCCAGCAGTTTATTGGCGGTCTCTGGGGCCAACGTCCTGACTTTC. Translating gives CASSLLAVSGANVLTF.

The CDR3 here is CASRTGDGRLFF. The CDR3, as DNA: TGTGCCAGCAGAACCGGGGATGGAAGACTGTTTTTT. The gene calls are TRBV19 and TRBJ2-2; perhaps TRBD2 as D (5 bases). The V and J ends lost 9 bases and 14 bases respectively, with 19 bases between them. The CDR3 totals 12 residues. The germline V gene encodes CDR1 LNHDA and CDR2 SQIVND (reference sequence).

The rearrangement links TRBV15 to TRBJ2-7, with no clear D. The CDR3 totals 14 residues. The ends were cut back, 0 bases at V and 3 bases at J, with 9 bases in the middle. The V gene's germline CDR1 is LNHNV and CDR2 YYDKDF (reference sequence). This CDR3 reads CATSREKASYEQYF. The CDR3 DNA reads TGTGCCACCAGCAGAGAAAAGGCTAGCTACGAGCAGTACTTC. The whole variable domain, remainder taken from reference TRBV15 and TRBJ2-7, is DAMVIQNPRYQVTQFGKPVTLSCSQTLNHNVMYWYQQKSSQAPKLLFHYYDKDFNNEADTPDNFQSRRPNTSFCFLDIRSPGLGDTAMYLCATSREKASYEQYFGPGTRLTVT.

The V gene is TRBV6-6, the J gene TRBJ2-3, with 14 nucleotides matching TRBD2. V lost 6 bases and J lost 5; bases outside the gene matches: 7. Germline-derived CDR1 and CDR2 are MNHNY and SVGAGI (reference sequence). The CDR3 sequence is 16 residues long. The CDR3 sequence is CASSPTSGGAGDTQYF. CDR3 DNA sequence: TGTGCCAGCAGCCCGACTAGCGGGGGGGCCGGAGATACGCAGTATTTT.

The chain carries TRBV10-3 and TRBJ2-3; the match to TRBD1 covers 7 bases. V gave up 7 bases and J gave up 2 bases; unmatched junction bases: 6. The CDR3 sequence is 14 residues long. CDR1 and CDR2 from the germline V gene are ENHRY and SYGVKD. The CDR3 bases are TGTGCCATCACAGGGACAGCCGTCACAGATACGCAGTATTTT. It codes for CAITGTAVTDTQYF.

The rearrangement joins TRBV29-1 to TRBJ2-3, with D hard to call. CDR1 SQVTM and CDR2 ANQGSEA come from the germline V gene. V was shortened by 5 bases and J by 6 bases, with 15 bases between the two germline ends. This CDR3 spans 13 amino acids. CDR3 protein: CSVLTIQLDTQYF. The CDR3 nucleotides read TGCAGCGTTCTTACTATTCAACTGGATACGCAGTATTTT.

V and J are TRBV18 and TRBJ1-2; 11 nucleotides agree with TRBD1. Germline CDR1 is KGHSH and CDR2 is LQKENI. The CDR3 has 16 amino acids. With V trimmed by 6 bases and J by 3 bases, 9 bases remained unmatched. CDR3 amino acids: CASSQRTGGLDYGYTF. CDR3 nucleotides: TGTGCCAGCTCGCAACGGACAGGGGGCCTGGACTATGGCTACACCTTC.

The genes are TRBV4-1 and TRBJ2-1, with a tentative D call TRBD2 (6 bases). CDR3 length: 16 residues. The germline V gene encodes CDR1 MGHRA and CDR2 YSYEKL. With 0 bases removed from V and 5 bases from J, the gap between germline ends came to 14 bases. CDR3 bases: TGCGCCAGCAGCCAAGAAGGTCTAGCGAACAACAATGAGCAGTTCTTC. This sequence encodes CASSQEGLANNNEQFF.

This clone was observed a few times. The chain couples TRBV28 to TRBJ2-7; 9 positions match TRBD1. This CDR3 contains 14 residues. The V gene end was trimmed by 4 bases and the J gene end by 3 bases; junction bases not matched to a gene: 4. Germline values: CDR1 MDHEN, CDR2 SYDVKM. CDR3 residues: CASSSGQGDYEQYF. In DNA form, the CDR3 reads TGTGCCAGCAGTTCGGGACAGGGAGACTACGAGCAGTACTTC.

The rearrangement joins TRBV21-1 to TRBJ2-1; no DNA check was done on the table's D call, TRBD2. TRBV21-1 is annotated as a pseudogene. The CDR3 is made up of 16 amino acids. The DNA of the CDR3 is TGTGCCAGCAGCAAAGGAGGTGGAGGCTCCTACAATGAGCAGTTCTTC. This translates into CASSKGGGGSYNEQFF.

This clone was seen repeatedly, ten times or more. The rearrangement uses TRBV5-1 and TRBJ2-1; 10 bases are shared with TRBD1. The CDR3 has 16 residues. The germline CDR1 and CDR2 sequences are SGHRS and YFSETQ. Germline trimming cut 0 bases from V and 4 bases from J; bases unmatched to any gene: 4. The CDR3 is CASSLAPGQGYNEQFF. The CDR3 DNA follows: TGCGCCAGCAGCTTGGCCCCGGGACAGGGGTACAATGAGCAGTTCTTC.

This clone has just a few counts. The rearrangement uses TRBV6-5 and TRBJ1-2, with TRBD1 identical over 9 bases. Per germline, CDR1 MNHEY and CDR2 SVGAGI. V dropped 7 bases and J dropped 8; count of bases not matched to a gene: 11. The CDR3 sequence is 14 residues long. The chain's CDR3 is CASTTGTGTPGYTF. CDR3 nucleotides: TGTGCCAGCACAACCGGGACAGGGACCCCGGGCTACACCTTC.

The chain carries TRBV6-2 or TRBV6-3 and TRBJ1-2; 10 nucleotides match TRBD1. Trimming removed 6 bases from V and 4 bases from J; junction bases left unmatched: 14. Germline V CDR1 and CDR2: MNHEY, SVGEGT. The CDR3 covers 17 residues. For the CDR3, the DNA is TGTGCCAGCAGCCGGAGCACCGGGACAGGGGTTCTCTATGGCTACACCTTC. Its protein product is CASSRSTGTGVLYGYTF.

The rearrangement joins TRBV27 to TRBJ2-7; TRBD2 matches at 10 bases. Trimming took 0 bases from V and 4 from J; bases not matched to a gene: 6. From germline, CDR1 is MNHEY and CDR2 SMNVEV (reference sequence). This CDR3 spans 16 amino acids. CDR3 DNA: TGTGCCAGCAGTTTATCCCCCGGGACTAGCGTTTACGAGCAGTACTTC. The encoded protein is CASSLSPGTSVYEQYF.

The table lists this clone with a few counts. The genes are TRBV4-2 and TRBJ2-4; the match to TRBD2 covers 8 bases. The CDR3 extends over 18 amino acids. Germline V gene data show CDR1 as LGHNA and CDR2 as YNFKEQ. V shed 7 bases and J 3 bases; nucleotides not matched to a gene: 17. CDR3 sequence reads: CASTSSGGSGLFKNIQYF. CDR3 sequence (DNA): TGTGCCAGCACCTCAAGCGGGGGTAGCGGGCTTTTCAAAAACATTCAGTACTTC.

The chain has TRBV11-1 and TRBJ2-7; D gene ambiguous. Trimming removed 0 bases from V and 0 bases from J, with 9 bases in between. This CDR3 contains 15 residues. CDR1 is SGHAT, CDR2 FQDESV, per germline (reference sequence). The CDR3 is CASSLARISSYEQYF. The CDR3 DNA sequence: TGTGCCAGCAGCTTAGCGCGGATAAGCTCCTACGAGCAGTACTTC. Drawing the rest from reference TRBV11-1 and TRBJ2-7, the complete variable domain is EAEVAQSPRYKITEKSQAVAFWCDPISGHATLYWYRQILGQGPELLVQFQDESVVDDSQLPKDRFSAERLKGVDSTLKIQPAELGDSAMYLCASSLARISSYEQYFGPGTRLTVT.

V is TRBV3-1 (or the pseudogene TRBV3-2) and J is TRBJ2-4; maybe TRBD1 (6 bases). This CDR3 comprises 15 residues. V dropped 3 bases and J dropped 8 bases, with 17 bases sitting between them. Germline loops: CDR1 LGHDT, CDR2 YNNKEL (reference sequence). The CDR3: CASSQYGGKGDIQYF. The CDR3 coding sequence is TGTGCCAGCAGCCAGTATGGGGGCAAGGGAGACATTCAGTACTTC.

This chain's CDR3 is CASSLWDRGTEAFF. CDR3 sequence (DNA): TGTGCCAGCAGTTTATGGGACAGGGGCACTGAAGCTTTCTTT. This chain joins TRBV28 and TRBJ1-1; 9 bases line up with TRBD1. CDR3 length: 14 residues. Germline V gene lookup returns CDR1 MDHEN and CDR2 SYDVKM. V lost 0 bases, J lost 4 bases, and 0 bases stayed unmatched.

Points on this clone: Other nucleotide sequences from this sample produce the same CDR3. J is TRBJ1-6 and V is TRBV7-9, with 7 positions matching TRBD1. Trimming at V came to 1 base and at J to 10 bases, leaving 4 bases not matched to a gene. The CDR3 is 14 residues long. The germline gives CDR1 SEHNR, CDR2 FQNEAQ (reference sequence). CDR3 bases: TGTGCCAGCAGCTTAGAGGGGGCGGTCTCACCCCTCCACTTT. Amino acid sequence: CASSLEGAVSPLHF.

This clone was detected only once. The rearrangement uses TRBV28 and TRBJ2-7; 9 nucleotides agree with TRBD1. Germline CDR1 is MDHEN and CDR2 is SYDVKM. The CDR3 is 14 residues long. The V gene end was trimmed by 6 bases and the J gene end by 4 bases; junction bases not matched to a gene: 7. The CDR3 coding sequence is TGTGCCAGCAGAAGACAGGGGGGTCAATACGAGCAGTACTTC. This codes for CASRRQGGQYEQYF.

This clone is a singleton in its sample. The genes are TRBV9 and TRBJ2-7; 8 positions match TRBD2. The ends lost 0 bases at V and 0 bases at J; junction bases unmatched: 8. Germline-derived CDR1 and CDR2 are SGDLS and YYNGEE. The CDR3 has 17 amino acids. CDR3 bases: TGTGCCAGCAGCGTAGGTCTAGCGGGCCACTCCTCCTACGAGCAGTACTTC. This sequence encodes CASSVGLAGHSSYEQYF.

The rearrangement joins TRBV9 to TRBJ2-1, with TRBD1 identical over 7 bases. Per germline, CDR1 SGDLS and CDR2 YYNGEE. V was pared by 3 bases and J by 7 bases, with 10 bases of the junction left unmatched. The CDR3 is made up of 15 amino acids. The CDR3 DNA reads TGTGCCAGCAGCGGAAAGGGACAGACAATTAATGAGCAGTTCTTC. This sequence encodes CASSGKGQTINEQFF.

The chain joins TRBV29-1 to TRBJ2-7, with D unclear. The CDR3 extends over 13 amino acids. V lost 7 bases, J lost 0 bases, and 13 bases lay in between. Germline values: CDR1 SQVTM, CDR2 ANQGSEA. CDR3 sequence (DNA): TGCAGCGCCCTAGACGGCCTCTCCTACGAGCAGTACTTC. It codes for CSALDGLSYEQYF.

This clone was counted a few times. The chain links TRBV3-1 (or the pseudogene TRBV3-2) to TRBJ1-1; no clear D. The V end was cut by 1 base, the J end by 5 bases, with 8 bases between. The CDR3 is 13 amino acids. Per the germline V gene, CDR1 is LGHDT and CDR2 is YNNKEL (reference sequence). The DNA of the CDR3 is TGTGCCAGCAGCCAAGTACACGGGACTGAAGCTTTCTTT. This gives the protein CASSQVHGTEAFF.